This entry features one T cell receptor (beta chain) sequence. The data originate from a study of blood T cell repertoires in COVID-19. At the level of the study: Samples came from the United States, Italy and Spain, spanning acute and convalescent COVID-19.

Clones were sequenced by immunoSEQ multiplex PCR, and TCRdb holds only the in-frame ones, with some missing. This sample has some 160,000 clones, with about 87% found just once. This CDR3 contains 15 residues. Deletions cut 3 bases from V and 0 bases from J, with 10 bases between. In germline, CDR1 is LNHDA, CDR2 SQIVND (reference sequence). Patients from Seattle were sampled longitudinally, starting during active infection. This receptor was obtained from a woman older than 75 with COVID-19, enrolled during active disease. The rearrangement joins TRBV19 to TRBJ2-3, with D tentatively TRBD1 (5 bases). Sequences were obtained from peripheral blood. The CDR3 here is CASSIRTGSTDTQYF. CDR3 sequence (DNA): TGTGCCAGTAGTATCAGAACAGGTAGCACAGATACGCAGTATTTT.